A selection of T cell receptor beta chains follows, all from one sample in a study of identical twins. MiXCR was run by TCRdb on the 5' RACE reads, yielding one entry per CDR3 protein. Of nearly 900,000 distinct CDR3 sequences in the sample, approximately 13% are singletons; the top ten hold under 2%. This same sample was also part of a study on yellow fever vaccine responses in identical twins.

Sequencing was done on a sample of PBMCs. The source of these receptors is a young woman in good health. The CDR3 runs from the conserved cysteine through the conserved F or W. The D gene is left open where the match is weak. Clone sizes are given selectively: once, few, many, or a class where the clone is expanded.

d_call	v_call	j_call	clone_size	cdr3_nt	cdr3_aa
.	TRBV20-1	TRBJ1-2	.	TGCAGTGCCCCCCCAGGGAACATTTTAGTTAACTATGGCTACACCTTC	CSAPPGNILVNYGYTF
TRBD1	TRBV29-1	TRBJ1-1	many	TGCAGCACGACAGGGCTTTTAACTGAAGCTTTCTTT	CSTTGLLTEAFF
.	TRBV5-6	TRBJ1-1	.	TGTGCCAGCAGCTTGGATATTCCGGCAGTGAACACTGAAGCTTTCTTT	CASSLDIPAVNTEAFF
TRBD2	TRBV14	TRBJ2-5	few	TGTGCCAGCAGCCAATCGGCGGGGGTCAATCAAGAGACCCAGTACTTC	CASSQSAGVNQETQYF
.	TRBV29-1	TRBJ2-5	.	TGCAGCGCCCAACTAGCAGAGTACCAAGAGACCCAGTACTTC	CSAQLAEYQETQYF
.	TRBV5-1	TRBJ1-1	many	TGCGCCAGCAGCTTGGTAGGGATGAACACTGAAGCTTTCTTT	CASSLVGMNTEAFF
.	TRBV25-1	TRBJ2-7	.	TGTGCCAGCAGGCCGCCCGGGACACAATCCTACGAGCAGTACTTC	CASRPPGTQSYEQYF
TRBD1	TRBV20-1	TRBJ1-5	.	TGCAGTGCTAGAGGGACAGGGGATTATAGCAATCAGCCCCAGCATTTT	CSARGTGDYSNQPQHF
.	TRBV12-3/TRBV12-4	TRBJ1-2	many	TGTGCCAGCAGCTTGTCGGGGGGTTTAGACTATGGCTACACCTTC	CASSLSGGLDYGYTF
.	TRBV3-1	TRBJ2-7	few	TGTGCCAGCAGCCAAAGGGGTTTTGAAGACGAGCAGTACTTC	CASSQRGFEDEQYF
.	TRBV6-5	TRBJ2-3	few	TGTGCCAGCAGTTACTCGATAGGGGGAACGCAGTATTTT	CASSYSIGGTQYF
.	TRBV27	TRBJ2-1	once	TGTGCCAGCAGTAACTTAGCGGAGCAGTTCTTC	CASSNLAEQFF
TRBD2	TRBV3-1	TRBJ2-2	few	TGTGCCAGCAGCCAAGCTCGGACTAGCGGGGCCGGGGAGCTGTTTTTT	CASSQARTSGAGELFF
.	TRBV7-9	TRBJ2-3	.	TGTGCCAGCAGCTTAGCCAGCCTAGCAGATACGCAGTATTTT	CASSLASLADTQYF
.	TRBV20-1	TRBJ2-3	.	TGCAGTGCTACCGGAGTAGCGGGACAGTCAGATACGCAGTATTTT	CSATGVAGQSDTQYF
.	TRBV10-3	TRBJ1-4	.	TGTGCCATCAGTTCTAATAAGGACGTAGGTGAAAAACTGTTTTTT	CAISSNKDVGEKLFF
.	TRBV20-1	TRBJ2-3	many	TGCAGTGCTAGAGCGTTCCCCTCAGATACGCAGTATTTT	CSARAFPSDTQYF
TRBD1	TRBV7-9	TRBJ1-2	few	TGTGCCAGCAGCTTAGTGGGACAGGAAAACTATGGCTACACCTTC	CASSLVGQENYGYTF
TRBD2	TRBV5-1	TRBJ2-7	many	TGCGCCAGCAGCGGAACCGGGACTAGCGGGAGTTTAATCTACGAGCAGTACTTC	CASSGTGTSGSLIYEQYF
.	TRBV7-9	TRBJ2-1	.	TGTGCCAGCTTCTACACCCCCGCGGGTCTCCTCTACAATGAGCAGTTCTTC	CASFYTPAGLLYNEQFF
.	TRBV6-1	TRBJ2-1	few	TGTGCCAGCAGTGAAACCAGCAGGAGGGAGCAGTTCTTC	CASSETSRREQFF
TRBD2	TRBV4-2	TRBJ2-1	.	TGTGCCAGCAGCGCCCAAGGGTGGGAGGGTGAGCAGTTCTTC	CASSAQGWEGEQFF